This T cell receptor (beta chain) derives from a study of vaccination and CD4 T cells after COVID-19. Looking at the study overall: For post-vaccine samples, collection took place a median about 75 days after dose two, ranging from 14 to 241. The cells were exposed to overlapping spike peptides originating from SARS-CoV-2, HCoV-NL63, HCoV-OC43 and HCoV-229E for stimulation.

Time point here: late sampling 161 to 241 days after vaccination in three convalescent patients. Documented treatment: approximately 11-day PBMC culture with coronavirus spike peptide pools or control peptides (ViraFEST assay). T cells were expanded with peptide pools, and expanded clonotypes were identified by TCR sequencing. Germline CDR1 reads MNHNS; CDR2 reads SASEGT. The V and J ends lost 5 bases and 4 bases respectively, with 11 bases between them. This CDR3 contains 14 residues. This clonotype has a handful of counts. Its antigen is unknown. Cultured CD4+ T cell DNA underwent sequencing with the Oncomine TCR Beta short-read assay. From CD4+ T cells that had been cultured, genomic DNA was extracted. Using its own MiXCR run on the PCR reads, TCRdb lists one record per CDR3 protein. The table lists tens of thousands of distinct CDR3 sequences, under 40% of them singletons.

This clonotype was obtained from a human donor who had recovered from COVID-19. The gene calls are TRBV6-1 and TRBJ2-2; TRBD1 might be the D (7 bases). Sequencing was performed on CD4+ T cells from blood, cultured in vitro, taken about 7 months after SARS-CoV-2 vaccination. The CDR3 sequence is CASSQGEATGELFF. The CDR3 bases are TGTGCCAGCAGTCAGGGGGAGGCCACCGGGGAGCTGTTTTTT.